This T cell receptor beta chain was identified in a study of T cell responses to AZD1222 COVID-19 vaccine (dated by TCRdb to 2020 to 2023). With regard to the full study: AZD1222 recipients whose second dose came at about 4 weeks and those whose second dose came at about 12 weeks were combined into one group, since spike-specific TCR depth and breadth did not differ between the two schedules. Trial participants were enrolled by age into 18-55, 56-69 and 70-plus year subgroups, with around 150, 28 and 57 TCR-sequenced participants respectively. TCR sequencing was performed for over 230 trial participants, of whom about 200 were given two doses of AZD1222 and 26 were given two doses of MenACWY control vaccine. General conclusions and limits of the study: Reportedly, almost half of the unique spike-specific TCRs recognized epitopes lying outside the regions that are mutated in the B.1.351 and B.1.1.7 variants. Participants were mostly white British and included more females than males, and it was suggested by the authors that clonal diversity may have been underestimated. CD4 TCRs associated with the vaccine covered the entire spike protein, and the dominant responses were in regions 160-218 and 743-854. Spike-specific TCR breadth and depth rose significantly after two AZD1222 doses compared with day 0 and with MenACWY recipients. Conclusions about previously exposed vaccinees are limited, since just a handful of AZD1222 recipients were seropositive for SARS-CoV-2 at baseline. The 56-69-year group was small, and its depth increase did not reach significance, likely because of low power. Because no samples from the day 14 peak response were available, repertoires could be characterized only after the peak T cell response.

This clone has only one observation. Its recognized antigen is unknown. No base quality information exists; no much larger clone differs at one position. This sample's time point label indicates: baseline before first vaccination. Samples from vaccinated people were obtained from the UK trials COV001 and COV002, which included a single-blind randomized controlled phase 2/3 trial of AZD1222 (ChAdOx1 nCoV-19) in healthy adults. For TCRbeta chain sequencing, PBMC samples were collected from trial participants at day 0 and at day 28 after the second dose. The CDR3 regions of human TCRbeta chains were analyzed by immunosequencing. The paper's processing steps were these. TCRs in the repertoires were matched against a reference library of SARS-CoV-2-specific TCRs that had been generated with the MIRA antigen-specificity platform. Breadth was defined as the fraction of unique TCRs that were SARS-CoV-2-associated, and depth was defined as the fraction of total T cells that were SARS-CoV-2-associated. Each spike-specific TCR was assigned to its reactive spike region and to a CD4 or CD8 class using the MIRA data. Log10-transformed breadth and depth values were compared by one-way ANOVA with Sidak's multiple comparisons tests. In its TCRdb copy, this immuneACCESS table keeps in-frame sequences only and misses some clones. Where compared with another copy, unresolved V genes explain less than half of these, and the others have no known cause. V, J and clone size are taken as reported in that table, and D and trimming were inferred from the DNA itself. Across this sample there are 150,000 to 200,000 clones, with around 90% seen only once. The ten largest clones capture roughly 6.5% of the sample.

The source of this sequence is an adult in good health. The sample here was peripheral blood, taken on day 0 of AZD1222 vaccination.

The CDR3 reads as follows: CASSFSAGVMTDTQYF. The DNA sequence is as follows: TGCGCCAGCAGCTTTTCGGCGGGAGTTATGACAGATACGCAGTATTTT. The V and J genes are TRBV5-1 and TRBJ2-3; 7 junctional bases match TRBD2. Spanning cysteine to phenylalanine, the CDR3 consists of 16 amino acids. The entry retains the CDR3 DNA only, 48 bases that are in frame from base 1. V and J are trimmed by 2 bases and 3 bases, and the gene matches miss 9 bases of the junction. The germline V gene sets CDR1 to SGHRS and CDR2 to YFSETQ.